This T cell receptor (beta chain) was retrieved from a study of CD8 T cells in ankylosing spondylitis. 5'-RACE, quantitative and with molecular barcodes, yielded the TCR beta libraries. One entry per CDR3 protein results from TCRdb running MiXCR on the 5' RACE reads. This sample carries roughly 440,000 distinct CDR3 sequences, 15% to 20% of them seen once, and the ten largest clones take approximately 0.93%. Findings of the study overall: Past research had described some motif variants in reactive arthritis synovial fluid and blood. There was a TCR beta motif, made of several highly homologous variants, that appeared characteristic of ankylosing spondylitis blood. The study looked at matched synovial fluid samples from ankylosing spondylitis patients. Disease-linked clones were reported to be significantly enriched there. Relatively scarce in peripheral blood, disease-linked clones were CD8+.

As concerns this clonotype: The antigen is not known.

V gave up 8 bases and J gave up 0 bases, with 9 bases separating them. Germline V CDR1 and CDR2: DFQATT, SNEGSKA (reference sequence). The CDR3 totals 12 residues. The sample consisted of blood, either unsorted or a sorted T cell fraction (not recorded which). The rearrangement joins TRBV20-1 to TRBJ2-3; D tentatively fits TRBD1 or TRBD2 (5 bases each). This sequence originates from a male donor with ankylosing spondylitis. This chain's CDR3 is CSLGTSTDTQYF. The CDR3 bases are TGCAGTCTGGGGACCAGCACAGATACGCAGTATTTT.